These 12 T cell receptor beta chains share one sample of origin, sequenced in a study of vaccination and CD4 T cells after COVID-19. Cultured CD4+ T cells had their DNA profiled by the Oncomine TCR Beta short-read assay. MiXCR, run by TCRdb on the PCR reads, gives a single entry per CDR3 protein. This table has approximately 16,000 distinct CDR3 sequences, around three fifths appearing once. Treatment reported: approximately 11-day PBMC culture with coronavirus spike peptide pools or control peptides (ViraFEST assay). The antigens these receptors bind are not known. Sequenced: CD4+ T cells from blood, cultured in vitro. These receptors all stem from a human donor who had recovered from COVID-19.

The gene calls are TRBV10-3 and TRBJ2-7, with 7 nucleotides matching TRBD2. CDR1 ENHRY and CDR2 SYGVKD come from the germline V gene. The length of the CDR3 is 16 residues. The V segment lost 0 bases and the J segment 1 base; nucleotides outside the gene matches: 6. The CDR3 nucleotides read TGTGCCATCAGTGAGTCGAGTCCAGCGGGGTCCTACGAGCAGTACTTC. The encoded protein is CAISESSPAGSYEQYF.

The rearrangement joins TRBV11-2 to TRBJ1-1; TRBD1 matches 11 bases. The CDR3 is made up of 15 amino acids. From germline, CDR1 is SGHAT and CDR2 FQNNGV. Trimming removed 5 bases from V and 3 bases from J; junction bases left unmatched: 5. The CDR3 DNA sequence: TGTGCCAGCAGCGAGGACAGGGGGCAGGACACTGAAGCTTTCTTT. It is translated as CASSEDRGQDTEAFF.

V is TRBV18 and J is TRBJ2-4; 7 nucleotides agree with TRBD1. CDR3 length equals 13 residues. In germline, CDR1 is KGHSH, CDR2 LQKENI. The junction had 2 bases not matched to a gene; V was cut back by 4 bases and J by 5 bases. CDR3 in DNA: TGTGCCAGCTCACAGGGGGCAGAAAACATTCAGTACTTC. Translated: CASSQGAENIQYF.

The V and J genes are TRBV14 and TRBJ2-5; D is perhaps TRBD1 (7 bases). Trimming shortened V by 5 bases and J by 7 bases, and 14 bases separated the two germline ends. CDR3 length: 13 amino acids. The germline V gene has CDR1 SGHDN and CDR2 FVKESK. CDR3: CASSTRQGGTQYF. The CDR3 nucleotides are TGTGCCAGCAGCACCCGACAGGGAGGGACCCAGTACTTC.

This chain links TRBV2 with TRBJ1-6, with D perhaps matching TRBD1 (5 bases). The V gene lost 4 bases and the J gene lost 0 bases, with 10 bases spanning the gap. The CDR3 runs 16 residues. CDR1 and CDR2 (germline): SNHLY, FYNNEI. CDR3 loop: CASSAEGSSYNSPLHF. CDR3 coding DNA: TGTGCCAGCAGTGCGGAGGGGAGCTCCTATAATTCACCCCTCCACTTT. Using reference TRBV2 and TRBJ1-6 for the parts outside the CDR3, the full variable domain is EPEVTQTPSHQVTQMGQEVILRCVPISNHLYFYWYRQILGQKVEFLVSFYNNEISEKSEIFDDQFSVERPDGSNFTLKIRSTKLEDSAMYFCASSAEGSSYNSPLHFGNGTRLTVT.

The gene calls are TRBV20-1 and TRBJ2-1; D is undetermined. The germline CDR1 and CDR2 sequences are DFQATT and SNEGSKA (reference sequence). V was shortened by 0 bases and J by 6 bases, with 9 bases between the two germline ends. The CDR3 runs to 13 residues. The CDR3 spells CSARDGPLNEQFF. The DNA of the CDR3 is TGCAGTGCTAGAGATGGCCCTCTCAATGAGCAGTTCTTC.

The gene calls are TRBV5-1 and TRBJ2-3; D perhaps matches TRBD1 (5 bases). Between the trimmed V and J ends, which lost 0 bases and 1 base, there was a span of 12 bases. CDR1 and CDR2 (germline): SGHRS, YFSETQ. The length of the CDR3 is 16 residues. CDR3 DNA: TGCGCCAGCAGCTTGGTAGGGGAATACGGCACAGATACGCAGTATTTT. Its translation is CASSLVGEYGTDTQYF.

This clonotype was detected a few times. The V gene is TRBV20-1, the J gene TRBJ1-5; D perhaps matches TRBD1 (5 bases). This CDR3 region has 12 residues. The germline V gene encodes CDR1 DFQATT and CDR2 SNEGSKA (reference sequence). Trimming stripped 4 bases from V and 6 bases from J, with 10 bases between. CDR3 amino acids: CSATGGPQPQHF. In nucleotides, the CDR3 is TGCAGTGCTACCGGGGGACCTCAGCCCCAGCATTTT.

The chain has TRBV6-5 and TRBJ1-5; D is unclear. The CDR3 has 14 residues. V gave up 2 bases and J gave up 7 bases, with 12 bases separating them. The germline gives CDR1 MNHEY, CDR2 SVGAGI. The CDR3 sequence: CASSYAERKQPQHF. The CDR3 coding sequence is TGTGCCAGCAGTTACGCCGAACGTAAGCAGCCCCAGCATTTT.

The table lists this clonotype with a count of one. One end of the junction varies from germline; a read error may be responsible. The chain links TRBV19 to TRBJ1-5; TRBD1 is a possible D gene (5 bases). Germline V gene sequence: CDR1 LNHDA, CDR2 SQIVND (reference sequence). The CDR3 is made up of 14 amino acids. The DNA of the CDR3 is TGTGTCAGTAGTTTCCAGGGCTGGGCTCAGCCCCAGCATTTT. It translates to CVSSFQGWAQPQHF.

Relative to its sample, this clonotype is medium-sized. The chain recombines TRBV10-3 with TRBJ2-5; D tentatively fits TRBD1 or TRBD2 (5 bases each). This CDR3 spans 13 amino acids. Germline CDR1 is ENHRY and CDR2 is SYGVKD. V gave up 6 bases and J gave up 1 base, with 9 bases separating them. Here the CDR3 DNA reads TGTGCCATCAGCCGGGACGGCCAAGAGACCCAGTACTTC. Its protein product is CAISRDGQETQYF.

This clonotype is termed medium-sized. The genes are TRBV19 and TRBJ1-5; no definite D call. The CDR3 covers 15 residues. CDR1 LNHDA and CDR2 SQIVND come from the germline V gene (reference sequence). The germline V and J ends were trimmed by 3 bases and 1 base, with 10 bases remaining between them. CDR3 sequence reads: CASSMGGLSNQPQHF. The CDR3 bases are TGTGCCAGTAGTATGGGTGGGTTGAGCAATCAGCCCCAGCATTTT.